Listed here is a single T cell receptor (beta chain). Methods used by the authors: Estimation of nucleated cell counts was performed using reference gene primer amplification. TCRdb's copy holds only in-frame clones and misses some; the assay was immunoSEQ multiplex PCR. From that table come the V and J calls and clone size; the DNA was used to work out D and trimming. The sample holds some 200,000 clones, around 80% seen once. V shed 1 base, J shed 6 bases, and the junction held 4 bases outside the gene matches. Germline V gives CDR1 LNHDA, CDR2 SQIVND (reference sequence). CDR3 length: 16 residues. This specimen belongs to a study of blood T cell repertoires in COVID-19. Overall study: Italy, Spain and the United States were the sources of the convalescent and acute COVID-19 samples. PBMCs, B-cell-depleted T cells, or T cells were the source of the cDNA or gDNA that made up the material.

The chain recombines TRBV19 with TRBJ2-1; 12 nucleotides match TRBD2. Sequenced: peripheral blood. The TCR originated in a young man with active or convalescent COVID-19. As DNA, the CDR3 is TGTGCCAGTAGTATAGCCGCTAGCGGGGGGGTCAATGAGCAGTTCTTC. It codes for CASSIAASGGVNEQFF.